A single T cell receptor (beta chain) is shown here with its context. This clonotype has more than one count but fewer than ten. Its antigen is unknown. No much larger clonotype is one base removed from it; base qualities were not supplied. Interpreted using the paper, the time point label stands for: pre-sensitization, week 0. The sample's treatment or condition, from its label and the paper: therapeutic diphenylcyclopropenone sensitization with weekly scalp DPC. At every patch-test visit, the blood draw took place before the patch test was put on. Eligible patients were aged 18 to 70, diagnosed with alopecia, deemed suitable for DPC therapy, and excluded if pregnant. Total RNA was isolated from unfractionated whole blood collected in Tempus Blood RNA tubes. The protocol used for the library was RACE. Reads for this sample came from a NextSeq 500. During library preparation, unique molecular identifiers were attached to individual cDNA molecules so that TCRs could be counted quantitatively and reproducibly. From each blood RNA sample, both TCR alpha and TCR beta chains were sequenced. The source study handled its data this way. Samples had a median of approximately 93,000 TCRs, with a range from roughly 20,000 to 690,600. V, J and CDR3 annotation of the TCR reads was carried out using the Decombinator software suite. For the PS versus PT1 abundance plots, all samples were subsampled to the same number of TCRs (28,000). Expanded TCRs were defined as absent before sensitization and observed at least eight times at the 2-week time point. TCRdb cleaned the public reads at Q25 with fastp, built clones with MiXCR and kept in-frame beta chains. Rows are unified per CDR3 protein, each entry keeping the most common DNA and genes. These V and J calls are TCRdb output, not the study's own analysis. The sample records roughly 260,000 distinct CDR3 sequences, over 8% of which are singletons. Approximately 2.3% of the sample comes from the top ten.

These data are taken from a study of human T cells and chemical hapten exposure (dated by TCRdb to about 2021). Describing the broader study: For sensitization, 2% DPC in acetone was applied to an approximately 2 cm by approximately 2 cm area of upper inner arm skin. Blood samples were taken from patients before sensitization (week 0) and at 2, 6 and about 24 weeks after DPC sensitization. Alopecia areata with under or over 50% scalp involvement, alopecia totalis and alopecia universalis were represented in the patient cohort, which was mostly female. In alopecia patients, the study followed how the peripheral blood TCR repertoire changed in vivo over primary and secondary sensitization to diphenylcyclopropenone (DPC), a hapten. Twenty-nine alopecia patients provided blood for TCR sequencing at one to four time points (pre-sensitization, 2, 6 and 24 weeks). Patients additionally received weekly therapeutic DPC doses to the scalp throughout the roughly 24-week study period. The libraries were sequenced as a pool, and the TCR yield per sample differed mostly because of small variations in library volumes within the pool. Patch testing was done on the upper back using Finn chambers containing 0.01% DPC, and results were scored after 6 days according to International Contact Dermatitis Research Group standards.

V trim: 4 bases; J trim: 8 bases; unmatched bases: 9. Including the terminal cysteine and phenylalanine, the CDR3 comprises 16 residues. Just the 48-base CDR3 DNA is kept, in frame starting at base 1. Taken from the germline V gene, the CDR1 and CDR2 loops are MDHEN and SYDVKM. Study-level results and caveats: Significantly more large CDR3 similarity clusters were formed by expanded TCRs than by pre-sensitization or healthy control sets, consistent with antigen-driven responses. After repeated subsampling, changes were observed in the strength of the expansion versus patch-test correlation and in the threshold at which the correlation became significant. No change with DPC sensitization was found in the number of TCRs above 1 in 1000 frequency, and no evidence of global repertoire structure alterations was found. Patch test score was positively correlated with the number of PT1 expanded TCRs, with significance at thresholds 8, 16 and 32 but not at 4. All patients had alopecia, a presumed autoimmune disease, so their immune response might differ from that of healthy individuals.

The receptor was derived from a middle-aged woman with alopecia areata. Some clones in this sample may be carry-over from other donors' samples. The material was whole blood, obtained in connection with sensitization to the hapten diphenylcyclopropenone (DPC). This sequence uses TRBV28 and TRBJ2-7, with 15 central nucleotides matching TRBD2. Here the CDR3 is given as CASSWTSGRARIQQYF. At the DNA level, the sequence is TGTGCCAGCAGTTGGACTAGCGGGAGGGCCAGGATCCAGCAGTACTTC.